The 24 T cell receptor beta chains below come from one sample, sequenced in a study of blood T cell repertoires in COVID-19. The table came from immunoSEQ multiplex PCR; TCRdb's copy has only in-frame clones and leaves some out. The sample holds approximately 300,000 clones, about 92% seen once. The material sequenced was PBMCs or T cells enriched from blood (not recorded which). These receptors all come from a woman in her thirties who had recovered from COVID-19.

V and J are TRBV18 and TRBJ1-5, with D tentatively TRBD1 (5 bases). This CDR3 spans 14 amino acids. The V end lost 1 base, the J end lost 3 bases, and 7 bases lay between the germline ends. Germline V gene lookup returns CDR1 KGHSH and CDR2 LQKENI. CDR3 sequence (DNA): TGTGCCAGCTCACCACAAGGGGACAATCAGCCCCAGCATTTT. Its translation is CASSPQGDNQPQHF.

The V gene is TRBV19, the J gene TRBJ2-1; tentatively, D is TRBD2 (6 bases). The CDR3 extends over 17 amino acids. The ends were cut back, 6 bases at V and 0 bases at J, with 18 bases in the middle. Germline loops: CDR1 LNHDA, CDR2 SQIVND (reference sequence). The CDR3 protein is CASSYPDRGSSYNEQFF. As DNA, the CDR3 is TGTGCCAGTAGCTATCCGGACCGGGGGAGCTCCTACAATGAGCAGTTCTTC. The full variable domain, with the rest looked up from reference TRBV19 and TRBJ2-1, is DGGITQSPKYLFRKEGQNVTLSCEQNLNHDAMYWYRQDPGQGLRLIYYSQIVNDFQKGDIAEGYSVSREKKESFPLTVTSAQKNPTAFYLCASSYPDRGSSYNEQFFGPGTRLTVL.

The chain has TRBV12-3 or TRBV12-4 and TRBJ2-6; D unclear. The V gene lost 3 bases and the J gene lost 2 bases, with 2 bases spanning the gap. The CDR3 loop spans 13 amino acids. CDR3: CASSFTGANVLTF. CDR3 coding DNA: TGTGCCAGCAGTTTCACTGGGGCCAACGTCCTGACTTTC.

This clone was seen a single time. V and J are TRBV28 and TRBJ1-4, with 8 bases fitting TRBD1. Trimming removed 4 bases from V and 5 bases from J; junction bases left unmatched: 9. Germline V gives CDR1 MDHEN, CDR2 SYDVKM. CDR3 length: 16 amino acids. CDR3 nucleotide sequence: TGTGCCAGCAGTTCTCACGGGACAGGAGTCAATGAAAAACTGTTTTTT. Protein sequence: CASSSHGTGVNEKLFF.

The V gene is TRBV6-5, the J gene TRBJ1-1; D gene unclear. Per the germline V gene, CDR1 is MNHEY and CDR2 is SVGAGI. Trimming stripped 3 bases from V and 7 bases from J, with 12 bases between. The CDR3 is 13 amino acids. The CDR3 sequence is CASSYGSPGEAFF. CDR3 nucleotide sequence: TGTGCCAGCAGTTATGGGAGCCCCGGTGAAGCTTTCTTT.

This sequence joins TRBV18 and TRBJ2-3; TRBD2 aligns across 10 bases. CDR1 and CDR2 (germline): KGHSH, LQKENI. This CDR3 region has 15 residues. V shed 5 bases and J 0 bases; nucleotides not matched to a gene: 2. The CDR3 DNA sequence: TGTGCCAGCTCAGTAGCGGGAGGAAGCACAGATACGCAGTATTTT. Protein sequence: CASSVAGGSTDTQYF.

CDR3 residues: CASSSPSGGARETQYF. CDR3 nucleotide sequence: TGTGCCAGCAGTTCCCCCAGCGGGGGGGCTCGGGAGACCCAGTACTTC. This chain uses TRBV6-6 with TRBJ2-5; 10 bases line up with TRBD2. This CDR3 has 16 residues. Germline values: CDR1 MNHNY, CDR2 SVGAGI (reference sequence). After removal of 4 bases from V and 5 bases from J, the junction contained 10 bases not matched to a gene.

This rearrangement joins TRBV28 to TRBJ2-4; D unresolved. The CDR3 contains 14 residues. V gave up 6 bases and J gave up 0 bases, with 9 bases separating them. CDR1 and CDR2 (germline): MDHEN, SYDVKM. Here the CDR3 DNA reads TGTGCCAGCAGCCCCCGAGGAGCCAAAAACATTCAGTACTTC. Its protein is CASSPRGAKNIQYF. Full variable domain (missing parts from reference TRBV28 and TRBJ2-4): DVKVTQSSRYLVKRTGEKVFLECVQDMDHENMFWYRQDPGLGLRLIYFSYDVKMKEKGDIPEGYSVSREKKERFSLILESASTNQTSMYLCASSPRGAKNIQYFGAGTRLSVL.

V and J are TRBV28 and TRBJ1-4, with D maybe TRBD1 (5 bases). CDR1 is MDHEN, CDR2 SYDVKM, per germline. The V and J ends lost 5 bases and 9 bases respectively, with 16 bases between them. The CDR3 is 14 amino acids. The CDR3 protein is CASSPREGLKKLFF. CDR3 sequence (DNA): TGTGCCAGCAGTCCGAGGGAGGGGTTGAAAAAACTGTTTTTT. Filled out from reference TRBV28 and TRBJ1-4, the complete variable domain reads DVKVTQSSRYLVKRTGEKVFLECVQDMDHENMFWYRQDPGLGLRLIYFSYDVKMKEKGDIPEGYSVSREKKERFSLILESASTNQTSMYLCASSPREGLKKLFFGSGTQLSVL.

This chain uses TRBV7-3 with TRBJ2-2, with D possibly matching TRBD2 (6 bases). CDR1 is SGHTA and CDR2 is FQGTGA in the germline V gene. The V end lost 2 bases, the J end lost 4 bases, and 14 bases lay between the germline ends. This CDR3 has 16 amino acids. The CDR3 bases are TGTGCCAGCAGCTTATCGGAGGGCGCGGGCACCGGGGAGCTGTTTTTT. Protein: CASSLSEGAGTGELFF.

A word on this clone: The same CDR3 can be traced to other DNA sequences in this sample. The chain combines TRBV5-1 with TRBJ2-5; TRBD2 matches 14 bases. Germline CDR1 is SGHRS and CDR2 is YFSETQ. The CDR3 runs 16 residues. Trimming cost V 3 bases and J 1 base; bases outside gene matches: 2. The CDR3 region is CASSSGLAGGQETQYF. CDR3 DNA: TGCGCCAGCAGCTCCGGACTAGCGGGGGGCCAAGAGACCCAGTACTTC. The entire variable domain, with the rest obtained from reference TRBV5-1 and TRBJ2-5, is as follows: KAGVTQTPRYLIKTRGQQVTLSCSPISGHRSVSWYQQTPGQGLQFLFEYFSETQRNKGNFPGRFSGRQFSNSRSEMNVSTLELGDSALYLCASSSGLAGGQETQYFGPGTRLLVL.

The chain employs TRBV7-2 and TRBJ1-2; D perhaps matches TRBD1 (5 bases). Trimming left V 1 base short and J 4 bases short, with 13 bases between. Germline V CDR1 and CDR2: SGHTA, FQGNSA. This CDR3 has 15 residues. CDR3 nucleotides: TGTGCCAGCAGCTTAGGCGGGACCAATTCCTATGGCTACACCTTC. It yields the protein CASSLGGTNSYGYTF.

This clone is a singleton in its sample. The chain couples TRBV18 to TRBJ1-1, with D possibly being TRBD1 (6 bases). Trimming removed 2 bases at V and 7 bases at J, with 14 bases between. Germline V gene data show CDR1 as KGHSH and CDR2 as LQKENI. CDR3 length: 14 amino acids. The CDR3 DNA reads TGTGCCAGCTCACCAGATAAACAGGGCCTTGAAGCTTTCTTT. Translation: CASSPDKQGLEAFF.

This chain's CDR3 is CASSQIAVSSYEQYF. The CDR3 DNA follows: TGTGCCAGCAGCCAAATAGCGGTGAGCTCCTACGAGCAGTACTTC. The chain links TRBV6-5 to TRBJ2-7, with D perhaps TRBD2 (6 bases). Trimming removed 6 bases from V and 0 bases from J, with 15 bases in between. Germline-derived CDR1 and CDR2 are MNHEY and SVGAGI. The CDR3 is 15 amino acids.

The DNA for the CDR3 is TGTGCCAGCAGTTCCGACAGGGGTAGATCACCCCTCCACTTT. Translating it yields CASSSDRGRSPLHF. The gene calls are TRBV27 and TRBJ1-6; TRBD1 aligns across 8 bases. CDR1 is MNHEY, CDR2 SMNVEV, per germline (reference sequence). The V segment lost 4 bases and the J segment 10 bases; nucleotides outside the gene matches: 6. CDR3 length: 14 residues.

V is TRBV28 and J is TRBJ2-5; 10 bases line up with TRBD1. The CDR3 contains 15 residues. After removal of 5 bases from V and 4 bases from J, the junction contained 7 bases not matched to a gene. The germline V gene has CDR1 MDHEN and CDR2 SYDVKM. The CDR3 nucleotides are TGTGCCAGCAGTCCCTGGACAGGGGGAAGAGAGACCCAGTACTTC. Translated: CASSPWTGGRETQYF.

V usage is TRBV28 and J usage is TRBJ1-2, with D possibly being TRBD1 (6 bases). Looked up from germline, CDR1 is MDHEN and CDR2 is SYDVKM. This CDR3 has 15 amino acids. Trimming took off 4 bases at V and 4 bases at J, with 16 bases between the two ends. The CDR3 region is CASSSRDAGAYGYTF. CDR3 sequence (DNA): TGTGCCAGCAGTTCCCGGGACGCGGGGGCCTATGGCTACACCTTC.

This chain joins TRBV18 and TRBJ2-2; 7 bases match TRBD2. V trimming: 4 bases; J trimming: 2 bases; junction bases outside the gene matches: 13. Germline V lookup: CDR1 KGHSH, CDR2 LQKENI. This CDR3 contains 18 residues. For the CDR3, the DNA is TGTGCCAGCTCACTCCAGAACATCGGGACTACAAACACCGGGGAGCTGTTTTTT. This encodes CASSLQNIGTTNTGELFF. The whole variable domain, remainder taken from reference TRBV18 and TRBJ2-2, is NAGVMQNPRHLVRRRGQEARLRCSPMKGHSHVYWYRQLPEEGLKFMVYLQKENIIDESGMPKERFSAEFPKEGPSILRIQQVVRGDSAAYFCASSLQNIGTTNTGELFFGEGSRLTVL.

The chain couples TRBV7-2 to TRBJ2-3; D gene uncertain. The V end lost 6 bases, the J end lost 2 bases, and 9 bases lay between the germline ends. Germline V CDR1 and CDR2: SGHTA, FQGNSA. This CDR3 has 13 amino acids. This CDR3 is CASRPGPTDTQYF. CDR3 sequence (DNA): TGTGCCAGCAGACCCGGTCCCACAGATACGCAGTATTTT.

The rearrangement joins TRBV6-1 to TRBJ1-3, with unresolved D. Germline-derived CDR1 and CDR2 are MNHNS and SASEGT. V was pared by 0 bases and J by 3 bases, with 9 bases between. The CDR3 is made up of 15 amino acids. CDR3 loop: CASSEAPNYGNTIYF. The CDR3, as DNA: TGTGCCAGCAGTGAAGCCCCAAACTATGGAAACACCATATATTTT.

The chain carries TRBV7-2 and TRBJ2-1; 10 positions agree with TRBD2. Trimming took 5 bases from V and 12 from J; bases not matched to a gene: 7. The length of the CDR3 is 13 residues. Germline V gene sequence: CDR1 SGHTA, CDR2 FQGNSA. The CDR3: CASSPSGGRVQFF. The CDR3 DNA reads as TGTGCCAGCAGCCCTAGCGGGGGCCGAGTGCAGTTCTTC.

The rearrangement links TRBV30 to TRBJ2-5, with D unresolved. The CDR3 loop spans 14 amino acids. CDR1 GTSNPN and CDR2 SVGIG come from the germline V gene (reference sequence). V was pared by 0 bases and J by 2 bases, with 10 bases between. DNA for the CDR3: TGTGCCTGGAGTGTACGGAGCCTTCAAGAGACCCAGTACTTC. Its protein is CAWSVRSLQETQYF.

This chain joins TRBV9 and TRBJ2-1; 8 bases align to TRBD2. This CDR3 has 15 residues. The V segment lost 0 bases and the J segment 7 bases; nucleotides outside the gene matches: 6. From germline, CDR1 is SGDLS and CDR2 YYNGEE. CDR3: CASSVERGPSNEQFF. CDR3 in DNA: TGTGCCAGCAGCGTAGAGCGGGGGCCGTCGAATGAGCAGTTCTTC.

This chain connects TRBV4-3 to TRBJ1-2; no clear D. The CDR3 runs 14 residues. In germline, CDR1 is LGHNA, CDR2 YSLEER. V lost 0 bases to trimming and J lost 1 base, with 6 bases between them. The CDR3: CASSQELDNYGYTF. CDR3 DNA sequence: TGCGCCAGCAGCCAAGAGTTAGATAACTATGGCTACACCTTC.